Included here is one T cell receptor beta chain sequence, with context. Antigen: not known. These data originate in a study of cytomegalovirus exposure and HLA in healthy donors. Vbeta (60) and Jbeta (13) primers were used in the PCR. This table comes from immunoSEQ multiplex PCR, and its TCRdb copy is limited to in-frame clones, with some not included. Here the sample spans about 130,000 clones, 75% to 85% being singletons. Study-wide findings and caveats: Rates of TCR association differed by HLA locus in a later analysis, with DRB1 highest and HLA-C lowest. In a later analysis, TCR beta V- and J-gene trimming showed a link to a missense DCLRE1C variant.

V was clipped by 6 bases and J by 6 bases, with 28 bases between them. CDR1 is MNHEY, CDR2 SMNVEV, per germline (reference sequence). This CDR3 contains 18 residues. The material sequenced was PBMCs. The clonotype originates from a man aged 18-30 years in good health and CMV-seronegative. The chain links TRBV27 to TRBJ2-3; a weak D match, TRBD2 (6 bases). The CDR3 nucleotides are TGTGCCAGCAGCGTTAAAGGCCCGGCTGTCGGGAGTCCCGATACGCAGTATTTT. Translating gives CASSVKGPAVGSPDTQYF.